Listed here is a single TCR beta chain. The antigen is undetermined. This specimen comes from a study of blood T cells in healthy people across ages. General observations from the study: The fall in TCR beta diversity per million T cells was roughly linear with age.

Germline V gene data show CDR1 as SGHTA and CDR2 as FQGNSA. The CDR3 has 12 amino acids. Trimming left V 5 bases short and J 4 bases short, with 8 bases between. Isolated per sample were at least 6 million PBMCs. RNA extraction gave at least 5.5 micrograms of total RNA per sample. The authors ran a second PCR of roughly 7 to 11 cycles using a sample-barcoded 5' primer and a J-beta primer mix. TCRdb reprocessed the 5' RACE reads via MiXCR and lists one record per CDR3 protein. This sample has hundreds of thousands of distinct CDR3 sequences, with roughly 60% found just once. Material for sequencing was blood. The TCR was taken from a man aged 30 to 39 in good health. The chain recombines TRBV7-2 with TRBJ1-1; D ambiguous. The CDR3 protein is CASSQSSTEAFF. The DNA for the CDR3 is TGTGCCAGCAGCCAGAGTAGCACTGAAGCTTTCTTT.